This TCR beta chain was sequenced for a study of cytomegalovirus exposure and HLA in healthy donors. CDR3 length: 15 amino acids. V dropped 3 bases and J dropped 6; count of bases not matched to a gene: 9. The germline gives CDR1 SGDLS, CDR2 YYNGEE. Study-wide points: Further analysis, carried out later, found HLA-associated TCR beta chains more clonally expanded than equally common other chains.

In the case of this clone: The antigen remains undetermined.

In the PCR, 60 Vbeta and 13 Jbeta primers were used. The data were produced by immunoSEQ multiplex PCR, yet TCRdb's version contains in-frame clones alone and is incomplete. The sample consists of 100,000 to 150,000 clones, 50% to 75% of them appearing once. The clonotype was recovered from a woman aged 40 to 50 in good health and CMV-seronegative. Input material: PBMCs. This rearrangement joins TRBV9 to TRBJ2-3, with 8 positions matching TRBD2. CDR3 DNA: TGTGCCAGCAGCGCCCCCCGACTAGCGAGGGATACGCAGTATTTT. This gives the protein CASSAPRLARDTQYF.